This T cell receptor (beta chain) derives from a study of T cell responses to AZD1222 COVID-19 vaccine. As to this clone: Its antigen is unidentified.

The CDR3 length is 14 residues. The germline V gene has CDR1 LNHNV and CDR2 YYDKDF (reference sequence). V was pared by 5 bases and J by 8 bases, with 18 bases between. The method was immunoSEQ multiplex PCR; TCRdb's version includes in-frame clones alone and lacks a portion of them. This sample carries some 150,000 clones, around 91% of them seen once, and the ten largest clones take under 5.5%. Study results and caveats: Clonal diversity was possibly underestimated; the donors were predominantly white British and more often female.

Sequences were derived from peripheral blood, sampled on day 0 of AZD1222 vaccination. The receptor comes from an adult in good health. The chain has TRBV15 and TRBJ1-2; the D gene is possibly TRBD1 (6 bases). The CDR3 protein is CATSRDQGREGYTF. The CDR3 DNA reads TGTGCCACCAGCCGGGACCAGGGGAGAGAGGGCTACACCTTC.